Presented here are 24 T cell receptor beta chains from one specimen sequenced in a study of T cells in Graves' hyperthyroidism and ophthalmopathy (dated by TCRdb to between 2018 and 2021). Library preparation employed multiplex PCR. These reads were obtained on an Illumina HiSeq 2000. The TCR beta CDR3 regions were amplified from the RNA transcripts. For the first round of RT-PCR on the TCR CDR3, the HTBI primer set was used together with the Qiagen OneStep RT-PCR kit. Using fastp trimming at Q25 and MiXCR clonotype assembly, TCRdb reanalyzed the public sequencing data and kept in-frame beta chains. Every CDR3 protein is listed once, alongside the most common genes and DNA of its rows. The sample records some 180,000 distinct CDR3 sequences, approximately 15% of which are singletons. Roughly 30% of the sample is held by the ten biggest clonotypes. The material sequenced was blood. The origin of the receptors is a woman in her forties or fifties with Graves' hyperthyroidism.

This clonotype occurred a few times. A much larger clone is a single base away; this may be a read error. The gene calls are TRBV28 and TRBJ1-4; 8 bases match TRBD1. V lost 4 bases and J lost 8; bases outside the gene matches: 6. Per the germline V gene, CDR1 is MDHEN and CDR2 is SYDVKM. The CDR3 has 14 residues. CDR3 loop: CASSSGGGEEKLFF. CDR3 coding DNA: TGTGCCAGCAGTTCAGGGGGCGGAGAGGAAAAACTGTTTTTT.

This clonotype has a count of ten or more. This chain links TRBV5-1 with TRBJ1-4; D ambiguous. V was shortened by 0 bases and J by 0 bases, with 3 bases between the two germline ends. CDR3 length: 14 amino acids. Looked up from germline, CDR1 is SGHRS and CDR2 is YFSETQ. CDR3: CASSLDPTNEKLFF. CDR3 sequence (DNA): TGCGCCAGCAGCTTGGATCCAACTAATGAAAAACTGTTTTTT. The entire variable domain, with the rest obtained from reference TRBV5-1 and TRBJ1-4, is as follows: KAGVTQTPRYLIKTRGQQVTLSCSPISGHRSVSWYQQTPGQGLQFLFEYFSETQRNKGNFPGRFSGRQFSNSRSEMNVSTLELGDSALYLCASSLDPTNEKLFFGSGTQLSVL.

On this clonotype itself: A read error is possible here, since a much larger clone lies one base away. In nucleotides, the CDR3 is TGTGCCAGCAGCTTAAGCGGAGGCGGCCCTGGAGCTTTCTTT. Protein product: CASSLSGGGPGAFF. The chain employs TRBV7-3 and TRBJ1-1; D gene ambiguous. The germline V gene has CDR1 SGHTA and CDR2 FQGTGA. The CDR3 totals 14 residues. The V and J ends lost 1 base and 10 bases respectively, with 16 bases between them.

Only a few counts were recorded for this clonotype. The genes are TRBV6-2 or TRBV6-3 and TRBJ1-5; D ambiguous. The germline V gene has CDR1 MNHEY and CDR2 SVGEGT. The CDR3 covers 17 residues. Trimming shortened V by 8 bases and J by 0 bases, and 20 bases separated the two germline ends. The CDR3 DNA is TGTGCCAGCGGTTCACGGGGAGGAAAGTATAGCAATCAGCCCCAGCATTTT. Translated: CASGSRGGKYSNQPQHF.

The sample holds many counts of this clonotype. The chain carries TRBV3-1 and TRBJ1-1; D is undetermined. Trimming removed 1 base at V and 1 base at J, with 10 bases between. Germline lookup yields CDR1 LGHDT and CDR2 YNNKEL (reference sequence). This CDR3 has 15 amino acids. The CDR3 protein is CASSQGYRPNTEAFF. The CDR3 nucleotides read TGTGCCAGCAGCCAAGGTTACAGACCGAACACTGAAGCTTTCTTT.

This clonotype was detected many times. The chain combines TRBV28 with TRBJ2-1; 10 bases are shared with TRBD2. The V gene end was trimmed by 7 bases and the J gene end by 6 bases; junction bases not matched to a gene: 3. This CDR3 region has 13 residues. CDR1 and CDR2 from the germline V gene are MDHEN and SYDVKM. The CDR3 coding sequence is TGTGCCAGCAAAGAGCGGGGGGGCAATGAGCAGTTCTTC. Translating gives CASKERGGNEQFF.

The chain has TRBV7-9 and TRBJ1-2; the match to TRBD1 covers 7 bases. The length of the CDR3 is 15 residues. Germline V gene sequence: CDR1 SEHNR, CDR2 FQNEAQ (reference sequence). V lost 10 bases and J lost 0; bases outside the gene matches: 11. The CDR3 region is CAITMRGQSNYGYTF. The CDR3 region has the DNA TGTGCCATCACGATGCGGGGACAGTCTAACTATGGCTACACCTTC. Drawing the rest from reference TRBV7-9 and TRBJ1-2, the complete variable domain is DTGVSQNPRHKITKRGQNVTFRCDPISEHNRLYWYRQTLGQGPEFLTYFQNEAQLEKSRLLSDRFSAERPKGSFSTLEIQRTEQGDSAMYLCAITMRGQSNYGYTFGSGTRLTVV.

This clonotype turned up a few times. The chain carries TRBV20-1 and TRBJ2-7, with no clear D. The germline CDR1 and CDR2 sequences are DFQATT and SNEGSKA (reference sequence). This CDR3 contains 14 residues. V was pared by 0 bases and J by 7 bases, with 16 bases between. The CDR3 spells CSAREDWVLGEQYF. In nucleotides, the CDR3 is TGCAGTGCTAGAGAGGATTGGGTCTTGGGGGAGCAGTACTTC.

This clonotype was counted many times. DNA for the CDR3: TGTGCCAGCAGTTCCCAGGGAGGCGTCGGGGAGCTGTTTTTT. Residues: CASSSQGGVGELFF. The rearrangement links TRBV12-3 or TRBV12-4 to TRBJ2-2, with D maybe TRBD2 (6 bases). V was cut by 4 bases and J by 7 bases, with 13 bases left in between. The CDR3 is made up of 14 amino acids.

The chain uses TRBV3-1 and TRBJ1-2, with D uncertain. V was trimmed by 2 bases and J by 3 bases, leaving 10 bases between them. CDR1 is LGHDT and CDR2 is YNNKEL in the germline V gene (reference sequence). The CDR3 runs to 14 residues. CDR3 in DNA: TGTGCCAGCAGCCAATTAGGAGGGTACTATGGCTACACCTTC. This codes for CASSQLGGYYGYTF.

This clonotype was seen at least ten times. This chain uses TRBV7-9 with TRBJ1-5; D call uncertain. The CDR3 sequence is 16 residues long. Trimming pared 4 bases from V and 7 bases from J, leaving 20 bases between. CDR1 SEHNR and CDR2 FQNEAQ come from the germline V gene (reference sequence). The CDR3 coding sequence is TGTGCCAGCAGCTACTCCCGTGGAGGTGGTGACCAGCCCCAGCATTTT. It translates to CASSYSRGGGDQPQHF.

Ten or more counts support this clonotype. This sequence joins TRBV12-3 or TRBV12-4 and TRBJ2-1; 9 bases match TRBD2. This CDR3 is built from 15 residues. V lost 6 bases, J lost 5 bases, and 8 bases stayed unmatched. The CDR3 protein is CASSPRRGGNNEQFF. The CDR3 DNA is TGTGCCAGCAGCCCCAGGCGGGGGGGGAACAATGAGCAGTTCTTC.

J is TRBJ2-3 and V is TRBV5-1; 8 bases map to TRBD2. The V gene's germline CDR1 is SGHRS and CDR2 YFSETQ. With V trimmed by 3 bases and J by 2 bases, 5 bases remained unmatched. The CDR3 totals 15 residues. CDR3 residues: CASSSGGANTDTQYF. CDR3 sequence (DNA): TGCGCCAGCAGCTCCGGGGGGGCCAACACAGATACGCAGTATTTT.

This clonotype occurred many times. The V gene is TRBV2, the J gene TRBJ2-2, with a possible D match to TRBD1 (6 bases). Per the germline V gene, CDR1 is SNHLY and CDR2 is FYNNEI. V was trimmed by 1 base and J by 3 bases, leaving 21 bases between them. CDR3 length: 19 residues. CDR3 nucleotides: TGTGCCAGCAGTGAAGGCCCCAGGGGTCGGGCTAGCCACACCGGGGAGCTGTTTTTT. It codes for CASSEGPRGRASHTGELFF.

This clonotype occurred a few times. The CDR3 nucleotides read TGCAGTGCAAGCGGACTAGCGGGAGGCGAGACCCAGTACTTC. It is translated as CSASGLAGGETQYF. The chain has TRBV20-1 and TRBJ2-5; TRBD2 matches 14 bases. From germline, CDR1 is DFQATT and CDR2 SNEGSKA (reference sequence). The CDR3 has 14 residues. The junction had 5 bases not matched to a gene; V was cut back by 6 bases and J by 5 bases.

This clonotype was picked up many times. DNA for the CDR3: TGCGCCAGCAGCCAAGATGGTGCCCACCTAGGGCCCCAGCATTTT. This translates into CASSQDGAHLGPQHF. V is TRBV4-1 and J is TRBJ1-5; D call uncertain. CDR1 MGHRA and CDR2 YSYEKL come from the germline V gene. V was shortened by 0 bases and J by 9 bases, with 15 bases between the two germline ends. The CDR3 contains 15 residues.

There are many counts of this clonotype. The V and J genes are TRBV28 and TRBJ1-1, with TRBD1 identical over 7 bases. V gave up 3 bases and J gave up 10 bases; unmatched junction bases: 11. CDR1 and CDR2 from the germline V gene are MDHEN and SYDVKM. This CDR3 contains 14 residues. CDR3 residues: CASSFRGGQTSAFF. The CDR3 bases are TGTGCCAGCAGTTTCAGGGGGGGACAGACATCAGCTTTCTTT. Based on the CDR3 plus reference TRBV28 and TRBJ1-1, the full variable domain is DVKVTQSSRYLVKRTGEKVFLECVQDMDHENMFWYRQDPGLGLRLIYFSYDVKMKEKGDIPEGYSVSREKKERFSLILESASTNQTSMYLCASSFRGGQTSAFFGQGTRLTVV.

This clonotype was found many times. The V gene is TRBV28, the J gene TRBJ1-1; possibly TRBD1 for D (5 bases). V gave up 2 bases and J gave up 4 bases, with 14 bases separating them. The V gene's germline CDR1 is MDHEN and CDR2 SYDVKM. The CDR3 sequence is 15 residues long. CDR3 bases: TGTGCCAGCAGTTTAGGTGACAGCTCCCCCACTGAAGCTTTCTTT. Its protein product is CASSLGDSSPTEAFF.

This clonotype was seen many times. J is TRBJ1-1 and V is TRBV7-3, with a possible D match to TRBD1 (6 bases). The ends were cut back, 2 bases at V and 4 bases at J, with 8 bases in the middle. Germline lookup yields CDR1 SGHTA and CDR2 FQGTGA. The CDR3 loop spans 13 amino acids. The CDR3 here is CASSLYRATEAFF. The CDR3 nucleotides are TGTGCCAGCAGCTTATACAGGGCCACTGAAGCTTTCTTT.

This clonotype has a count of ten or more. The rearrangement joins TRBV20-1 to TRBJ2-7, with 7 bases that match TRBD1. V lost 2 bases to trimming and J lost 6 bases; unmatched junction nucleotides: 7. The CDR3 length is 13 residues. CDR1 and CDR2 from the germline V gene are DFQATT and SNEGSKA (reference sequence). CDR3 in DNA: TGCAGTGCTAGAACGGCCGGGACAGTCGAGCAGTACTTC. This encodes CSARTAGTVEQYF.

Many counts were recorded for this clonotype. The V and J genes are TRBV5-1 and TRBJ2-3; 9 bases line up with TRBD1. V trimming: 2 bases; J trimming: 2 bases; junction bases outside the gene matches: 3. The germline gives CDR1 SGHRS, CDR2 YFSETQ. This CDR3 has 15 residues. In DNA, the CDR3 is TGCGCCAGCAGCTTTGACAGGGGGGACACAGATACGCAGTATTTT. Amino acid sequence: CASSFDRGDTDTQYF.

This clonotype was counted ten times or more. The J gene is TRBJ2-7, the V gene TRBV20-1, with D perhaps matching TRBD2 (6 bases). The V end lost 0 bases, the J end lost 1 base, and 10 bases lay between the germline ends. The CDR3 sequence is 14 residues long. CDR1 and CDR2 from the germline V gene are DFQATT and SNEGSKA (reference sequence). CDR3 DNA sequence: TGCAGTGCTAGAGACGGACTAAAGTCCTACGAGCAGTACTTC. It yields the protein CSARDGLKSYEQYF.

This clonotype has at least ten counts. The chain links TRBV6-1 to TRBJ1-1; D is unclear. V lost 1 base, J lost 5 bases, and 11 bases lay in between. The germline gives CDR1 MNHNS, CDR2 SASEGT. CDR3 size: 14 residues. Here the CDR3 reads CASSEDNIQTEAFF. CDR3 nucleotides: TGTGCCAGCAGTGAAGACAACATTCAGACTGAAGCTTTCTTT.

Comment on this clonotype: This sequence may be a read error, since a much larger clone differs from it by one base. This chain links TRBV27 with TRBJ2-7; TRBD1 aligns across 8 bases. The CDR3 covers 13 residues. The germline gives CDR1 MNHEY, CDR2 SMNVEV (reference sequence). The CDR3 DNA reads TGTGCCAGCAGGGTAACAGGGGGTTACGAGCAGAACTTC. It encodes CASRVTGGYEQNF.